This T cell receptor beta chain derives from a study of blood T cell repertoires in COVID-19. Study overall: T cells, B-cell-depleted T cells, or PBMCs provided the cDNA or gDNA that served as material.

Original processing notes: Estimation of nucleated cell counts relied on the amplification of reference gene primers. The assay was immunoSEQ multiplex PCR, and TCRdb's table has in-frame clones only and misses some. The V and J calls and clone size come from that table; D and trimming were worked out from the DNA. The sample has roughly 290,000 clones; around 87% are singletons. This CDR3 is built from 13 residues. With 9 bases removed from V and 6 bases from J, the gap between germline ends came to 17 bases. Germline loops: CDR1 SNHLY, CDR2 FYNNEI. Input material: peripheral blood. The receptor was derived from a woman aged 45-59 years who had recovered from COVID-19. The V and J genes are TRBV2 and TRBJ1-1; possible D gene TRBD1, 6 bases. The CDR3 spells CASVLGGAAEAFF. CDR3 DNA: TGTGCCAGTGTGCTCGGGGGGGCAGCTGAAGCTTTCTTT.